This T cell receptor beta chain was sequenced in a study of T cells in Graves' hyperthyroidism and ophthalmopathy. The study, taken as a whole, reports: Most expanded thyroid clonotypes above 0.001 recurred in blood. Ophthalmopathy got predicted by the model a median roughly 6.1 months before its onset.

This clonotype was observed at least ten times. Its antigen remains unknown. A read error is possible here, since a much larger clone lies one base away. The CDR3 is made up of 12 amino acids. Trimming removed 2 bases from V and 10 bases from J, with 10 bases in between. Germline CDR1 SGHKS, CDR2 YYEKEE (reference sequence). Amplified regions were TCR beta CDR3 sequences from RNA transcripts. The HTBI set primed first-round TCR CDR3 RT-PCR. MiXCR, run by TCRdb on the multiplex PCR reads, gives a single entry per CDR3 protein. The repertoire includes 20,000 to 30,000 distinct CDR3 sequences, about half of them detected once, and about a quarter sits in the top ten.

This TCR was recovered from a woman aged 35 to 49 with Graves' hyperthyroidism that later progressed to Graves' ophthalmopathy. The rearrangement uses TRBV5-5 and TRBJ2-1; D perhaps matches TRBD1 (6 bases). Sequencing input: blood. This chain's CDR3 is CASSLQGGEQFF. CDR3 coding DNA: TGTGCCAGCAGCTTACAGGGTGGAGAGCAGTTCTTC. Based on the CDR3 plus reference TRBV5-5 and TRBJ2-1, the full variable domain is DAGVTQSPTHLIKTRGQQVTLRCSPISGHKSVSWYQQVLGQGPQFIFQYYEKEERGRGNFPDRFSARQFPNYSSELNVNALLLGDSALYLCASSLQGGEQFFGPGTRLTVL.